This TCR beta chain was sequenced in a study of cytomegalovirus exposure and HLA in healthy donors. Germline V lookup: CDR1 MNHEY, CDR2 SMNVEV (reference sequence). The CDR3 runs to 15 residues. Both 60 Vbeta primers and 13 Jbeta primers went into the PCR. TCRdb keeps only in-frame clones here, not all; method: immunoSEQ multiplex PCR. The table includes 95,000 to 100,000 clones, about 72% detected once. This clone was seen only once. This clonotype originated in a woman aged 60-75 years in good health and CMV-seropositive. V and J are TRBV27 and TRBJ2-5; 7 bases match TRBD2. The J call is uncertain, as TRBJ2-7 better fits the DNA end. The source material was PBMCs. Here the CDR3 reads CASSLGVGGLNEQYF. CDR3 DNA: TGTGCCAGCAGTTTAGGGGTGGGGGGACTAAACGAGCAGTACTTC.